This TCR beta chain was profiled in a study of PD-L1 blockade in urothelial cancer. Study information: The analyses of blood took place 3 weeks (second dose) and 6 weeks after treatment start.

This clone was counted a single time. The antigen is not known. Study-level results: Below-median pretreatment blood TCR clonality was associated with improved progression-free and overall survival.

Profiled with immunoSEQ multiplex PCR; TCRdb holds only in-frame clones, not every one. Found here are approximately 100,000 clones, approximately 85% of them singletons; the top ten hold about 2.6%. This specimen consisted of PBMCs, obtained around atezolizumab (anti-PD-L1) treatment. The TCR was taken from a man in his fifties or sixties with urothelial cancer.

CDR3 bases: TGTGCCAGCAGCCCGCACGGCGGGGTTGGGGCCTACAATGAGCAGTTCTTC. Translating gives CASSPHGGVGAYNEQFF. The genes are TRBV7-3 and TRBJ2-1; weak D call: TRBD2 (6 bases). The CDR3 loop spans 17 amino acids. V was clipped by 5 bases and J by 2 bases, with 19 bases between them. Germline CDR1 reads SGHTA; CDR2 reads FQGTGA.